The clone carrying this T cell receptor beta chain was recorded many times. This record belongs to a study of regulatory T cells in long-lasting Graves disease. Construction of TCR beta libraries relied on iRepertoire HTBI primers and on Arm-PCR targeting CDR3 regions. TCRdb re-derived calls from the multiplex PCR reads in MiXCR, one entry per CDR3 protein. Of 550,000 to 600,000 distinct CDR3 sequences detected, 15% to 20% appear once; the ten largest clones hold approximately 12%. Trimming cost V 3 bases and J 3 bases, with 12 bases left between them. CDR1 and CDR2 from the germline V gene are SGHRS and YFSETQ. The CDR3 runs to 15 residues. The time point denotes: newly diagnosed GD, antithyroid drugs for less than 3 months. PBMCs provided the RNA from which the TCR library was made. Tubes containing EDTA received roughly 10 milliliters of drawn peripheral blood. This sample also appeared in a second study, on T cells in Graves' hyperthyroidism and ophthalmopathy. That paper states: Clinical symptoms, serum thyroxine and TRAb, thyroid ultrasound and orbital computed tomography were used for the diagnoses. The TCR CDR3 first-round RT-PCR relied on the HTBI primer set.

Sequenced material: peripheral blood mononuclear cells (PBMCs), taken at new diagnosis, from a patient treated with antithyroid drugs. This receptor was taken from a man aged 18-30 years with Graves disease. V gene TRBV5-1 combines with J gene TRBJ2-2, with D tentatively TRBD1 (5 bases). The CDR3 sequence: CASSSGLLDTGELFF. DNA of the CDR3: TGCGCCAGCAGCTCAGGGCTCCTGGACACCGGGGAGCTGTTTTTT.